Each of the 28 T cell receptor beta chains below was sequenced from the same sample in a study of blood T cell repertoires in COVID-19. TCRdb's table, derived via immunoSEQ multiplex PCR, lists solely in-frame clones and lacks some. The table lists around 320,000 clones, around 92% of them singletons, with 11% in the top ten. The sample taken for sequencing was peripheral blood. The receptor source for this set is a woman in her 30s with COVID-19, enrolled during active disease.

The rearrangement links TRBV6-4 to TRBJ1-1; weak D call: TRBD1 (5 bases). V was trimmed by 6 bases and J by 0 bases, leaving 14 bases between them. The CDR3 is 15 residues long. Germline CDR1 and CDR2: MRHNA and SNTAGT. The CDR3 DNA follows: TGTGCCAGCAGACCCTTCAGGGTCATGAACACTGAAGCTTTCTTT. Translation gives CASRPFRVMNTEAFF.

V and J are TRBV28 and TRBJ2-7; 12 nucleotides agree with TRBD2. The germline gives CDR1 MDHEN, CDR2 SYDVKM. The ends lost 1 base at V and 3 bases at J; junction bases unmatched: 1. The CDR3 totals 15 residues. The CDR3 DNA sequence: TGTGCCAGCAGTTTATTACTAGCGGGGGGCTACGAGCAGTACTTC. Translating it yields CASSLLLAGGYEQYF.

The chain joins TRBV11-3 to TRBJ2-1, with TRBD2 as a possible D gene (5 bases). V was clipped by 5 bases and J by 5 bases, with 13 bases between them. The CDR3 spans 14 residues. Germline CDR1 SGHNT, CDR2 YENEEA. This CDR3 is CASSPEAADNEQFF. In DNA form, the CDR3 reads TGTGCCAGCAGCCCCGAAGCGGCTGACAATGAGCAGTTCTTC.

V usage is TRBV18 and J usage is TRBJ2-5; a possible D gene is TRBD1 (6 bases). The CDR3 consists of 14 residues. V lost 3 bases to trimming and J lost 4 bases, with 12 bases between them. The V gene's germline CDR1 is KGHSH and CDR2 LQKENI. CDR3 bases: TGTGCCAGCTCACCGACAGGACCAAGAGAGACCCAGTACTTC. This sequence encodes CASSPTGPRETQYF.

The chain employs TRBV2 and TRBJ1-3; the D gene is possibly TRBD1 (5 bases). The V end lost 2 bases, the J end lost 0 bases, and 8 bases lay between the germline ends. Germline CDR1 reads SNHLY; CDR2 reads FYNNEI. The CDR3 runs 15 residues. In nucleotides, the CDR3 is TGTGCCAGCAGTGAATTCGGGGGCTCTGGAAACACCATATATTTT. The encoded protein is CASSEFGGSGNTIYF. Supplemented by reference TRBV2 and TRBJ1-3, the full variable domain reads EPEVTQTPSHQVTQMGQEVILRCVPISNHLYFYWYRQILGQKVEFLVSFYNNEISEKSEIFDDQFSVERPDGSNFTLKIRSTKLEDSAMYFCASSEFGGSGNTIYFGEGSWLTVV.

This chain uses TRBV5-1 with TRBJ2-1, with 10 bases fitting TRBD2. Unmatched junction bases numbered 5, after V lost 7 bases and J lost 4 bases. The CDR3 is made up of 14 amino acids. Germline CDR1 reads SGHRS; CDR2 reads YFSETQ. In nucleotides, the CDR3 is TGCGCCAGCGAGCGGGGGGGCCAATACAATGAGCAGTTCTTC. Translating gives CASERGGQYNEQFF.

The rearrangement joins TRBV7-9 to TRBJ1-1; unclear D gene. V lost 7 bases, J lost 0 bases, and 18 bases lay in between. CDR3 size: 16 residues. The germline V gene has CDR1 SEHNR and CDR2 FQNEAQ (reference sequence). CDR3 nucleotides: TGTGCCAGCACCTCCGGGCGGGGAATTATGAACACTGAAGCTTTCTTT. It is translated as CASTSGRGIMNTEAFF.

The CDR3 spells CASNVGSGFWFQPQHF. CDR3 bases: TGTGCCAGTAATGTCGGGTCGGGGTTCTGGTTTCAGCCCCAGCATTTT. V usage is TRBV19 and J usage is TRBJ1-5; D ambiguous. The V gene's germline CDR1 is LNHDA and CDR2 SQIVND (reference sequence). This CDR3 comprises 16 residues. Trimming cost V 7 bases and J 6 bases, with 22 bases left between them.

This clone has a single count. V and J are TRBV18 and TRBJ2-1, with 9 bases lining up with TRBD2. The V gene end was trimmed by 7 bases and the J gene end by 7 bases; junction bases not matched to a gene: 8. The germline V gene has CDR1 KGHSH and CDR2 LQKENI. This CDR3 comprises 14 residues. CDR3 sequence (DNA): TGTGCCAGCTGGGCGGGAGGGCCAGCGAATGAGCAGTTCTTC. This sequence encodes CASWAGGPANEQFF.

The V and J genes are TRBV2 and TRBJ2-7; TRBD1 is a possible D gene (5 bases). The CDR3 totals 11 residues. Germline CDR1 and CDR2: SNHLY and FYNNEI. V lost 6 bases and J lost 2, with 5 bases in between. CDR3 sequence: CASRQAYEQYF. The CDR3 nucleotides read TGTGCCAGCAGACAGGCCTACGAGCAGTACTTC.

This clone came up once. The CDR3 DNA is TGTGCCAGCAGCTGCGCCGAAAGCAATCAGCCCCAGCATTTT. It yields the protein CASSCAESNQPQHF. The chain combines TRBV12-1 with TRBJ1-5. TRBV12-1 is a listed pseudogene. The CDR3 has 14 amino acids.

The CDR3 sequence: CASSLLSNTEAFF. CDR3 nucleotide sequence: TGTGCCAGCAGCCTTCTCTCTAACACTGAAGCTTTCTTT. The chain joins TRBV3-1 (or the pseudogene TRBV3-2) to TRBJ1-1; no firm D call. Germline loops: CDR1 LGHDT, CDR2 YNNKEL (reference sequence). V gave up 4 bases and J gave up 2 bases, with 8 bases separating them. The CDR3 runs 13 residues.

The chain has TRBV27 and TRBJ1-1, with unresolved D. CDR1 and CDR2 (germline): MNHEY, SMNVEV (reference sequence). V lost 6 bases to trimming and J lost 11 bases, with 25 bases between them. This CDR3 region has 15 residues. For the CDR3, the DNA is TGTGCCAGCAGACCCGAAGTGGGGAGGAGGTTTCCGGCTTTCTTT. Its translation is CASRPEVGRRFPAFF.

The gene calls are TRBV7-9 and TRBJ2-3; 13 positions agree with TRBD2. Trimming cost V 8 bases and J 1 base; bases outside gene matches: 9. The CDR3 has 17 residues. Germline values: CDR1 SEHNR, CDR2 FQNEAQ (reference sequence). Here the CDR3 reads CASSPGLAGARTDTQYF. CDR3 DNA: TGTGCCAGCTCCCCAGGACTAGCGGGGGCCCGCACAGATACGCAGTATTTT.

This chain connects TRBV10-3 to TRBJ2-7; TRBD2 might be the D (6 bases). Per the germline V gene, CDR1 is ENHRY and CDR2 is SYGVKD. The CDR3 loop spans 12 amino acids. V lost 4 bases and J lost 6, with 10 bases in between. The CDR3 here is CAISGLGGEQYF. In nucleotides, the CDR3 is TGTGCCATCAGTGGTCTGGGAGGCGAGCAGTACTTC.

J is TRBJ1-5 and V is TRBV4-1, with a weak D call TRBD1 (6 bases). The V gene lost 0 bases and the J gene lost 2 bases, with 8 bases spanning the gap. Germline V gene data show CDR1 as MGHRA and CDR2 as YSYEKL. There are 15 residues in the CDR3. The CDR3 nucleotides read TGCGCCAGCAGCCAAGACCCAGGGGGCAATCAGCCCCAGCATTTT. As protein: CASSQDPGGNQPQHF.

The rearrangement uses TRBV29-1 and TRBJ2-7; 8 nucleotides line up with TRBD2. The CDR3 sequence is 13 residues long. Germline-derived CDR1 and CDR2 are SQVTM and ANQGSEA. J gave up 5 bases and V 3 bases, and 6 bases lay outside the gene matches. The CDR3 coding sequence is TGCAGCGTTGATGTCGGGGGGGTGGACGAGCAGTACTTC. Its translation is CSVDVGGVDEQYF.

The gene calls are TRBV7-9 and TRBJ2-7, with a tentative D call TRBD1 (5 bases). The CDR3 sequence is 14 residues long. The V gene lost 1 base and the J gene lost 0 bases, with 7 bases spanning the gap. Germline CDR1 is SEHNR and CDR2 is FQNEAQ (reference sequence). The CDR3 sequence is CASSLGRASYEQYF. The DNA of the CDR3 is TGTGCCAGCAGCTTAGGCAGGGCCTCCTACGAGCAGTACTTC.

This chain connects TRBV30 to TRBJ2-3; TRBD2 is a possible D gene (6 bases). The CDR3 contains 13 residues. The germline CDR1 and CDR2 sequences are GTSNPN and SVGIG (reference sequence). V lost 7 bases and J lost 0, with 11 bases in between. The CDR3 bases are TGTGCCTTATCGGGGGTTAGCACAGATACGCAGTATTTT. This gives the protein CALSGVSTDTQYF.

The V gene is TRBV4-2, the J gene TRBJ2-7; 7 bases fit TRBD2. The junction had 15 bases not matched to a gene; V was cut back by 4 bases and J by 6 bases. CDR3 length: 16 residues. CDR1 and CDR2 from the germline V gene are LGHNA and YNFKEQ. The CDR3 DNA follows: TGTGCCAGCAGCCGGACCGCCGGGACTACCATTGGCGAGCAGTACTTC. Protein product: CASSRTAGTTIGEQYF.

V is TRBV15 and J is TRBJ2-1; D is perhaps TRBD1 (6 bases). V gave up 0 bases and J gave up 15 bases, with 15 bases separating them. This CDR3 has 13 amino acids. CDR1 and CDR2 from the germline V gene are LNHNV and YYDKDF (reference sequence). The CDR3 region is CATSRDLQGRGFF. The CDR3 DNA sequence: TGTGCCACCAGCAGAGATCTACAGGGTCGGGGGTTCTTC.

This chain uses TRBV18 with TRBJ1-1; 8 bases line up with TRBD1. The CDR3 loop spans 19 amino acids. From germline, CDR1 is KGHSH and CDR2 LQKENI. The V gene end was trimmed by 1 base and the J gene end by 7 bases; junction bases not matched to a gene: 20. CDR3 DNA sequence: TGTGCCAGCTCACCACTGGACAGGGTACGCGGTGGGGGGAGTGATGAAGCTTTCTTT. Residues: CASSPLDRVRGGGSDEAFF. Supplemented by reference TRBV18 and TRBJ1-1, the full variable domain reads NAGVMQNPRHLVRRRGQEARLRCSPMKGHSHVYWYRQLPEEGLKFMVYLQKENIIDESGMPKERFSAEFPKEGPSILRIQQVVRGDSAAYFCASSPLDRVRGGGSDEAFFGQGTRLTVV.

This clone showed up just a few times. Distinct nucleotide sequences in the sample also encode this CDR3. The chain joins TRBV11-2 to TRBJ2-1; 12 positions agree with TRBD2. Trimming took 1 base from V and 15 from J; bases not matched to a gene: 7. The CDR3 is 14 amino acids. Germline lookup yields CDR1 SGHAT and CDR2 FQNNGV. The CDR3 reads CASSLVTSGGSAFF. Written as DNA, the CDR3 is TGTGCCAGCAGCTTAGTGACTAGCGGGGGATCCGCGTTCTTC.

The CDR3 sequence: CASSTPGTGNEKLFF. The DNA of the CDR3 is TGTGCCAGCAGTACCCCCGGGACAGGAAATGAAAAACTGTTTTTT. The chain recombines TRBV25-1 with TRBJ1-4; 8 nucleotides match TRBD1. There are 15 residues in the CDR3. Per the germline V gene, CDR1 is MGHDK and CDR2 is SYGVNS. Losses at the gene ends were 5 bases for V and 5 bases for J; bases not matched to a gene: 7. Based on the CDR3 plus reference TRBV25-1 and TRBJ1-4, the full variable domain is EADIYQTPRYLVIGTGKKITLECSQTMGHDKMYWYQQDPGMELHLIHYSYGVNSTEKGDLSSESTVSRIRTEHFPLTLESARPSHTSQYLCASSTPGTGNEKLFFGSGTQLSVL.

The V call is TRBV5-1, the J call TRBJ1-1; D might be TRBD1 (6 bases). Trimming cost V 6 bases and J 3 bases, with 12 bases left between them. Germline values: CDR1 SGHRS, CDR2 YFSETQ. This CDR3 contains 13 residues. In nucleotides, the CDR3 is TGCGCCAGCACCCGGGGGGCGGACACTGAAGCTTTCTTT. Translation: CASTRGADTEAFF.

The chain links TRBV24-1 to TRBJ1-1, with a tentative D call TRBD1 (5 bases). Germline-derived CDR1 and CDR2 are KGHDR and SFDVKD. The V gene lost 9 bases and the J gene lost 7 bases, with 14 bases spanning the gap. This CDR3 comprises 12 residues. The CDR3 protein is CATSLGDGEAFF. The CDR3 nucleotides are TGTGCCACCTCATTAGGGGATGGTGAAGCTTTCTTT.

This chain links TRBV10-2 with TRBJ2-3; 8 bases agree with TRBD1. The CDR3 has 13 amino acids. Germline CDR1 is WSHSY and CDR2 is SAAADI. J lost 5 bases, V lost 8 bases, and 6 bases had no gene match. CDR3 in DNA: TGCGCCAGCTCCGGACAGGGCAGAGATACGCAGTATTTT. Its translation is CASSGQGRDTQYF.

The chain is built from TRBV6-5 and TRBJ1-1; D possibly corresponds to TRBD1 (6 bases). Trimming pared 5 bases from V and 3 bases from J, leaving 16 bases between. This CDR3 has 15 residues. CDR1 is MNHEY, CDR2 SVGAGI, per germline. CDR3 sequence reads: CASSSYGGADTEAFF. The CDR3 DNA reads TGTGCCAGCAGTAGTTATGGGGGCGCGGACACTGAAGCTTTCTTT.